Following are 32 T cell receptor beta chains from one sample sequenced in a study of blood T cells in healthy people across ages. A J-beta primer mix and a sample-barcoded 5' primer were used in a second PCR of roughly 7 to 12 cycles. TCRdb itself ran the 5' RACE reads through MiXCR, one entry per CDR3 protein. The repertoire holds some 1,800,000 distinct CDR3 sequences, with about two fifths as singletons. Sequenced sample: blood. These receptors all stem from a human donor in good health.

There are many counts of this clonotype. This chain joins TRBV15 and TRBJ2-7; a weak D match, TRBD2 (5 bases). The CDR3 is 13 residues long. Between the trimmed V and J ends, which lost 0 bases and 7 bases, there was a span of 10 bases. Germline V lookup: CDR1 LNHNV, CDR2 YYDKDF (reference sequence). This CDR3 reads CATSRETGREQYF. The CDR3 coding sequence is TGTGCCACCAGCAGAGAAACGGGAAGGGAGCAGTACTTC.

The CDR3 coding sequence is TGTGCCAGCAGTGAATGGGGGCCGAAATCTCCAGAGACCCAGTACTTC. It is translated as CASSEWGPKSPETQYF. The chain carries TRBV25-1 and TRBJ2-5; the D gene is possibly TRBD1 (6 bases). Germline V gene sequence: CDR1 MGHDK, CDR2 SYGVNS. The CDR3 sequence is 16 residues long. Between the trimmed V and J ends, which lost 1 base and 4 bases, there was a span of 16 bases.

The chain employs TRBV20-1 and TRBJ1-1; a possible D gene is TRBD1 (6 bases). CDR3 length: 13 residues. CDR1 DFQATT and CDR2 SNEGSKA come from the germline V gene (reference sequence). The V end was cut by 3 bases, the J end by 0 bases, with 8 bases between. The DNA for the CDR3 is TGCAGTGCTAGCAGGGGTTTGAACACTGAAGCTTTCTTT. This sequence encodes CSASRGLNTEAFF.

This clonotype was found once. V usage is TRBV11-2 and J usage is TRBJ1-1; D is uncertain. The V end lost 5 bases, the J end lost 2 bases, and 15 bases lay between the germline ends. Germline CDR1 reads SGHAT; CDR2 reads FQNNGV. The CDR3 length is 15 residues. This chain's CDR3 is CASSPYISSNTEAFF. CDR3 DNA sequence: TGTGCCAGCAGCCCGTACATCTCCTCCAACACTGAAGCTTTCTTT.

This clonotype has just a few counts. The rearrangement joins TRBV4-3 to TRBJ2-4, with 8 bases fitting TRBD1. There are 14 residues in the CDR3. V trimming: 6 bases; J trimming: 8 bases; junction bases outside the gene matches: 9. Germline values: CDR1 LGHNA, CDR2 YSLEER. The CDR3 DNA reads TGCGCCAGCAGAAAGGACAGGGTTCGGGACATTCAGTACTTC. It encodes CASRKDRVRDIQYF.

This clonotype was counted between two and nine times. The CDR3 protein is CASNPGRGESTDTQYF. The CDR3 DNA follows: TGTGCCAGCAACCCGGGGCGGGGGGAGAGCACAGATACGCAGTATTTT. V is TRBV11-3 and J is TRBJ2-3; 8 nucleotides line up with TRBD2. From germline, CDR1 is SGHNT and CDR2 YENEEA. The V segment lost 7 bases and the J segment 0 bases; nucleotides outside the gene matches: 9. This CDR3 has 16 residues.

V gene TRBV20-1 combines with J gene TRBJ1-1, with TRBD1 as a possible D gene (5 bases). The CDR3 contains 12 residues. Trimming shortened V by 3 bases and J by 7 bases, and 12 bases separated the two germline ends. CDR1 DFQATT and CDR2 SNEGSKA come from the germline V gene (reference sequence). The DNA for the CDR3 is TGCAGTGCTAGTCCATCGGGGGGTGAAGCTTTCTTT. It codes for CSASPSGGEAFF.

This clonotype was seen a handful of times. The chain is built from TRBV6-2 or TRBV6-3 and TRBJ1-1; 7 bases are shared with TRBD1. J lost 12 bases, V lost 8 bases, and 6 bases had no gene match. CDR3 length: 10 amino acids. CDR1 is MNHEY, CDR2 SVGEGT, per germline. CDR3 loop: CASAGGSTFF. In DNA form, the CDR3 reads TGTGCCAGCGCAGGGGGGTCGACTTTCTTT.

This rearrangement joins TRBV5-1 to TRBJ2-3, with 12 bases lining up with TRBD1. Germline CDR1 and CDR2: SGHRS and YFSETQ. After removal of 4 bases from V and 7 bases from J, the junction contained 4 bases not matched to a gene. This CDR3 spans 14 amino acids. As DNA, the CDR3 is TGCGCCAGCAGCCCGGGACAGGGGGCTTATACGCAGTATTTT. This encodes CASSPGQGAYTQYF.

This chain links TRBV15 with TRBJ2-5; no clear D gene. The CDR3 extends over 15 amino acids. Germline V lookup: CDR1 LNHNV, CDR2 YYDKDF (reference sequence). The V gene lost 3 bases and the J gene lost 2 bases, with 13 bases spanning the gap. CDR3 region: CATSSSTHPQETQYF. CDR3 bases: TGTGCCACCAGCAGCTCGACACACCCTCAAGAGACCCAGTACTTC.

The chain recombines TRBV28 with TRBJ2-1, with 7 bases aligning to TRBD1. TRBJ2-7 matches the DNA end more closely, so the J call is doubtful. The V gene's germline CDR1 is MDHEN and CDR2 SYDVKM. The CDR3 covers 15 residues. The CDR3 nucleotides are TGTGCCAGCAGTTTAGCCCCCGGGACAGTGCACGAGCAGTACTTC. Amino acid sequence: CASSLAPGTVHEQYF.

J is TRBJ2-7 and V is TRBV12-3 or TRBV12-4; the match to TRBD2 covers 11 bases. Losses at the gene ends were 6 bases for V and 7 bases for J; bases not matched to a gene: 11. This CDR3 region has 15 residues. The CDR3 nucleotides read TGTGCCAGCAGACCAACTAGCGGGGGTCCGGGAGAGCAGTACTTC. Amino acids: CASRPTSGGPGEQYF.

This clonotype occurred many times. The chain uses TRBV7-6 and TRBJ2-7; possibly TRBD1 for D (5 bases). CDR3 length: 13 amino acids. Trimming cost V 5 bases and J 7 bases, with 15 bases left between them. CDR1 SGHVS and CDR2 FNYEAQ come from the germline V gene. The CDR3 here is CASSPGPLGEQYF. CDR3 nucleotide sequence: TGTGCCAGCAGCCCAGGGCCTTTGGGTGAGCAGTACTTC.

The chain uses TRBV10-2 and TRBJ2-4; D unresolved. The CDR3 has 12 residues. Germline-derived CDR1 and CDR2 are WSHSY and SAAADI. The ends were cut back, 2 bases at V and 15 bases at J, with 14 bases in the middle. The chain's CDR3 is CASSEPQNMGYF. CDR3 coding DNA: TGCGCCAGCAGTGAGCCCCAGAACATGGGGTACTTC.

The chain employs TRBV10-3 and TRBJ2-3, with 8 nucleotides matching TRBD1. The CDR3 spans 14 residues. V trimming: 11 bases; J trimming: 3 bases; junction bases outside the gene matches: 10. The V gene's germline CDR1 is ENHRY and CDR2 SYGVKD. CDR3 in DNA: TGTGCCGCCTGGACAGGGAGGATGACAGATACGCAGTATTTT. Its translation: CAAWTGRMTDTQYF.

This clonotype has ten or more counts. The chain joins TRBV7-3 to TRBJ2-1, with 10 bases fitting TRBD2. CDR3 size: 15 residues. CDR1 SGHTA and CDR2 FQGTGA come from the germline V gene. V lost 4 bases and J lost 5; bases outside the gene matches: 5. DNA of the CDR3: TGTGCCAGCAGCTCTAGCGGGGGCCCACACAATGAGCAGTTCTTC. Its translation is CASSSSGGPHNEQFF.

The CDR3 nucleotides read TGCGCCAGCAGCCGACCCGGGACTAGCGGGGGGGATGAGCAGTTCTTC. It specifies CASSRPGTSGGDEQFF. The J gene is TRBJ2-1, the V gene TRBV5-1, with 16 positions matching TRBD2. The length of the CDR3 is 16 residues. Germline lookup yields CDR1 SGHRS and CDR2 YFSETQ. After removal of 4 bases from V and 8 bases from J, the junction contained 6 bases not matched to a gene.

The CDR3 is CASGERGPIYGYTF. The CDR3 region has the DNA TGTGCCTCAGGAGAGAGAGGTCCCATCTATGGCTACACCTTC. The genes are TRBV27 and TRBJ1-2; no clear D gene. CDR3 length: 14 amino acids. Germline V gene sequence: CDR1 MNHEY, CDR2 SMNVEV (reference sequence). V was pared by 11 bases and J by 4 bases, with 20 bases between.

This clonotype was found a few times. The rearrangement joins TRBV11-2 to TRBJ2-5, with a possible D match to TRBD2 (7 bases). Germline CDR1 and CDR2: SGHAT and FQNNGV. This CDR3 spans 19 amino acids. V lost 7 bases and J lost 0, with 27 bases in between. The chain's CDR3 is CASTQWVGGATRDQETQYF. Written as DNA, the CDR3 is TGTGCCAGCACCCAGTGGGTGGGGGGGGCAACTAGAGACCAAGAGACCCAGTACTTC.

V is TRBV13 and J is TRBJ2-3; no firm D call. Germline V gene lookup returns CDR1 PRHDT and CDR2 FYEKMQ (reference sequence). CDR3 length equals 15 residues. Trimming left V 2 bases short and J 0 bases short, with 9 bases between. The DNA of the CDR3 is TGTGCCAGCAGCTTACAGTCCACTAGCACAGATACGCAGTATTTT. Protein sequence: CASSLQSTSTDTQYF.

This clonotype was counted a few times. V and J are TRBV6-5 and TRBJ1-1; D remains ambiguous. Trimming took 2 bases from V and 6 from J, leaving 16 bases between them. The CDR3 is made up of 15 amino acids. The germline gives CDR1 MNHEY, CDR2 SVGAGI. CDR3 residues: CASSYAPYRGSEAFF. The CDR3 bases are TGTGCCAGCAGTTACGCCCCTTACAGAGGATCTGAAGCTTTCTTT.

The CDR3 nucleotides are TGTGCCAGCAGCTCTCAGGGGGCCGGACCGCAACCGGGATACGAGCAGTACTTC. Translation: CASSSQGAGPQPGYEQYF. The rearrangement links TRBV3-1 to TRBJ2-7; 8 nucleotides align to TRBD1. This CDR3 region has 18 residues. After removal of 5 bases from V and 4 bases from J, the junction contained 19 bases not matched to a gene. From germline, CDR1 is LGHDT and CDR2 YNNKEL (reference sequence).

The chain links TRBV6-6 to TRBJ1-1, with D possibly matching TRBD1 (6 bases). Germline CDR1 reads MNHNY; CDR2 reads SVGAGI (reference sequence). Trimming stripped 6 bases from V and 3 bases from J, with 14 bases between. This CDR3 contains 14 residues. This chain's CDR3 is CASSPNRVDTEAFF. CDR3 DNA: TGTGCCAGCAGCCCCAACAGGGTAGACACTGAAGCTTTCTTT.

This clonotype has a handful of counts. V and J are TRBV7-9 and TRBJ2-7, with D maybe TRBD1 (6 bases). This CDR3 comprises 15 residues. V was trimmed by 4 bases and J by 7 bases, leaving 20 bases between them. Per the germline V gene, CDR1 is SEHNR and CDR2 is FQNEAQ (reference sequence). CDR3 coding DNA: TGTGCCAGCAGCTGGGACATTACGTTTTTGCGTGAGCAGTACTTC. Protein: CASSWDITFLREQYF.

The V and J genes are TRBV3-1 and TRBJ2-5; the match to TRBD1 covers 7 bases. The J call could be wrong; TRBJ2-7 is a better fit for the DNA end. The CDR3 has 16 amino acids. Looked up from germline, CDR1 is LGHDT and CDR2 is YNNKEL (reference sequence). The CDR3 region has the DNA TGTGCCAGCAGCCAACCCGACAGGGTGGGGGTGTACGAGCAGTACTTC. This codes for CASSQPDRVGVYEQYF.

The chain joins TRBV20-1 to TRBJ2-1; no clear D gene. V lost 3 bases, J lost 12 bases, and 30 bases lay in between. CDR1 is DFQATT and CDR2 is SNEGSKA in the germline V gene (reference sequence). The CDR3 runs to 17 residues. The CDR3 loop reads CSASRVYQPRITMRQFF. Written as DNA, the CDR3 is TGCAGTGCTAGTCGAGTCTACCAGCCAAGAATTACAATGAGGCAGTTCTTC.

This clonotype occurred once. The rearrangement links TRBV6-6 to TRBJ1-6; D ambiguous. The CDR3 is 17 amino acids. Germline CDR1 is MNHNY and CDR2 is SVGAGI (reference sequence). V lost 6 bases and J lost 2, with 17 bases in between. In nucleotides, the CDR3 is TGTGCCAGCAGCCCCGTCCCGGGAGCGGCCTATAATTCACCCCTCCACTTT. Protein sequence: CASSPVPGAAYNSPLHF.

The V gene is TRBV6-5, the J gene TRBJ2-5; D gene ambiguous. The closer fit of TRBJ2-7 to the DNA end suggests the J call may be wrong. The length of the CDR3 is 12 residues. Germline V gene lookup returns CDR1 MNHEY and CDR2 SVGAGI. As DNA, the CDR3 is TGTGCCAGCACAAGTTCGGGCTACGAGCAGTACTTC. Protein: CASTSSGYEQYF.

The rearrangement links TRBV11-2 to TRBJ2-7; D gene unclear. CDR1 and CDR2 (germline): SGHAT, FQNNGV. V was trimmed by 0 bases and J by 5 bases, leaving 11 bases between them. The CDR3 spans 14 residues. CDR3 coding DNA: TGTGCCAGCAGCTTAGACAGAAGTTACCACGAGCAGTACTTC. Protein sequence: CASSLDRSYHEQYF.

V gene TRBV4-2 combines with J gene TRBJ2-1; TRBD2 agrees at 9 bases. Per the germline V gene, CDR1 is LGHNA and CDR2 is YNFKEQ. V trimming: 0 bases; J trimming: 3 bases; junction bases outside the gene matches: 9. This CDR3 has 18 amino acids. The CDR3 spells CASSQDSPASGVYNEQFF. CDR3 DNA sequence: TGTGCCAGCAGCCAAGATTCGCCCGCTAGCGGGGTCTACAATGAGCAGTTCTTC.

Only a few counts were recorded for this clonotype. The J gene is TRBJ2-7, the V gene TRBV12-3 or TRBV12-4; 7 bases align to TRBD2. CDR3 length equals 15 residues. The junction had 16 bases not matched to a gene; V was cut back by 8 bases and J by 6 bases. CDR3 nucleotide sequence: TGTGCCAGCGGGCCCCTCGGGGGAGGGATCGGCGAGCAGTACTTC. This gives the protein CASGPLGGGIGEQYF.

The chain has TRBV6-5 and TRBJ1-2; 8 nucleotides agree with TRBD1. The germline V gene has CDR1 MNHEY and CDR2 SVGAGI. The CDR3 extends over 14 amino acids. The junction had 7 bases not matched to a gene; V was cut back by 3 bases and J by 7 bases. CDR3 nucleotides: TGTGCCAGCAGTTATTTCGGACAGGGCCGTGGCTACACCTTC. It translates to CASSYFGQGRGYTF.